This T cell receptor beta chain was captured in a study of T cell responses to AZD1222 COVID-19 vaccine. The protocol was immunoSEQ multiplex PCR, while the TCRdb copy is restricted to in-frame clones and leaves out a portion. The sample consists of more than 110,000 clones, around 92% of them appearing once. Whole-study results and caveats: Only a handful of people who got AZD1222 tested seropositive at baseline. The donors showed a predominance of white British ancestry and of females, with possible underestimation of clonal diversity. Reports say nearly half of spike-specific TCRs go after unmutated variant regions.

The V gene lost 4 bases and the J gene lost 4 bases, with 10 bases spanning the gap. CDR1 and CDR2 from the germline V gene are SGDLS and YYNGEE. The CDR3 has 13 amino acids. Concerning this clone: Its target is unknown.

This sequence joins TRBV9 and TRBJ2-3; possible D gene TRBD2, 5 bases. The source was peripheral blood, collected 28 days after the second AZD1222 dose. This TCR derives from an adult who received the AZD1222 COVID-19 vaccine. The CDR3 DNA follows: TGTGCCAGCAGCATCGGAGGCGCAGATACGCAGTATTTT. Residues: CASSIGGADTQYF. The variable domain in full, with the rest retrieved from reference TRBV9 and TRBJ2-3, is DSGVTQTPKHLITATGQRVTLRCSPRSGDLSVYWYQQSLDQGLQFLIQYYNGEERAKGNILERFSAQQFPDLHSELNLSSLELGDSALYFCASSIGGADTQYFGPGTRLTVL.